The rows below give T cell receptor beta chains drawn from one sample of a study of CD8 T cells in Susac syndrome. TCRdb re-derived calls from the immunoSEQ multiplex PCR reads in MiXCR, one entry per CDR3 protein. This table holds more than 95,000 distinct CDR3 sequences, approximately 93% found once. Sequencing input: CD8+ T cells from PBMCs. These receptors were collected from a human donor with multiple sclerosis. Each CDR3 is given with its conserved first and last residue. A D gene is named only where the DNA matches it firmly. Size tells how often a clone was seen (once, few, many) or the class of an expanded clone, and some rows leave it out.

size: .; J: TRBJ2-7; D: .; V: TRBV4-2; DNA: TGTGCCAGCAGCTCTCGTAGTGAGCAGTACTTC; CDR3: CASSSRSEQYF
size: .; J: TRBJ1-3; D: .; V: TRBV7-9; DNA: TGTGCCAGCAGCCCCAAGTCCGGAAACACCATATATTTT; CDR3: CASSPKSGNTIYF
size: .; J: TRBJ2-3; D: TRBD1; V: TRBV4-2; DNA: TGTGCCAGCAGCCTACGGATAGGACAGGGCACAGATACGCAGTATTTT; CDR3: CASSLRIGQGTDTQYF
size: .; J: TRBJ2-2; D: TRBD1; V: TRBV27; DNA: TGTGCCAGCAACGCTCAGGGTCTCAGGGGGCATAACGGGGAGCTGTTTTTT; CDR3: CASNAQGLRGHNGELFF
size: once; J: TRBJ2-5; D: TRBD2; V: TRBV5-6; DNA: TGTGCCAGCGGCCACTTAGCGGGGGTAGAGACCCAGTACTTC; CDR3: CASGHLAGVETQYF
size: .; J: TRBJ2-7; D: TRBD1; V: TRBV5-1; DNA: TGCGCCAGCAGCTTTCCGGACAGGCCGAGCTACGAGCAGTACTTC; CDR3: CASSFPDRPSYEQYF
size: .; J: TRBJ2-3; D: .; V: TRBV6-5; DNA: TGTGCCAGCAGTTTGGAGGACAGGCCCTACGGGGGGACGCAGTATTTT; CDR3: CASSLEDRPYGGTQYF
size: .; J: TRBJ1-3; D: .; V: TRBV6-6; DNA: TGTGCCAGCAGTATACAGAAACTGTCTGCTGGAAACACCATATATTTT; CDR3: CASSIQKLSAGNTIYF
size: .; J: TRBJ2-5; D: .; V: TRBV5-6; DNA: TGTGCCAGCAGCTTGAAAGGGCTCCAAGAGACCCAGTACTTC; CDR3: CASSLKGLQETQYF
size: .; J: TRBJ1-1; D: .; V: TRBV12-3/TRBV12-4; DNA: TGTGCCAGCAGTTTATCCGCTCGGACTGAAGCTTTCTTT; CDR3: CASSLSARTEAFF
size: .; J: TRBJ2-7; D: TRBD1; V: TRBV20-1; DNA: TGCAGTGCTAGAGATCTTAACAACAGGGGGGATTGGGACTGGCAGTACTTC; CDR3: CSARDLNNRGDWDWQYF
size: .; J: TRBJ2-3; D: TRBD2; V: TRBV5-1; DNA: TGCGCCAGCAGCTTGGGTTACAGCGGGGGAATCACAGATACGCAGTATTTT; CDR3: CASSLGYSGGITDTQYF
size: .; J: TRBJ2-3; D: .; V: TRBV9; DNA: TGTGCCAGCAGCGTAGGTGGAAGGTACACAGATACGCAGTATTTT; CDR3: CASSVGGRYTDTQYF
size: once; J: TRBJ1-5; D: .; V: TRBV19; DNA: TGTGCCAGTAGTAACCAGGGCCAGCCCCAGCATTTT; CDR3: CASSNQGQPQHF